Listed below are T cell receptor beta chains from one sample, sequenced in a study of cytomegalovirus exposure and HLA in healthy donors. Sequencing was performed with immunoSEQ multiplex PCR; in TCRdb, only in-frame clones are kept and a portion is missing. This table has fewer than 200,000 clones, over 80% appearing once. Source material: PBMCs. All receptors derive from a girl between 10 and 17 years old in good health and CMV-seropositive. CDR3s include the opening cysteine and the closing phenylalanine or tryptophan. Fields, in order: clone size, J gene, D gene, V gene, CDR3 protein, CDR3 DNA. A D gene is named only where the DNA matches it firmly. The listing skips clone size in some rows; elsewhere it reads once, few, many or a size class.

few,TRBJ2-3,.,TRBV5-1,CASSLNRAGTDTQYF,TGCGCCAGCAGCTTGAACAGGGCGGGCACAGATACGCAGTATTTT
.,TRBJ2-5,.,TRBV2,CASSGSASQETQYF,TGTGCCAGCAGTGGGTCAGCGAGTCAAGAGACCCAGTACTTC
.,TRBJ1-5,.,TRBV7-2,CASSPKSGFNQPQHF,TGTGCCAGCAGCCCCAAATCAGGGTTCAATCAGCCCCAGCATTTT
.,TRBJ2-1,TRBD1,TRBV5-1,CASSTTGLSLTEQFF,TGCGCCAGCAGCACGACAGGGCTATCATTAACTGAGCAGTTCTTC
.,TRBJ1-1,.,TRBV7-2,CASSLGAGMNTEAFF,TGTGCCAGCAGCTTAGGGGCAGGGATGAACACTGAAGCTTTCTTT
.,TRBJ1-4,.,TRBV6-1,CASSDRGTGEKLFF,TGTGCCAGCAGTGATAGGGGCACGGGTGAAAAACTGTTTTTT
.,TRBJ1-5,.,TRBV29-1,CSVGPGGNQPQHF,TGCAGCGTTGGACCCGGGGGGAATCAGCCCCAGCATTTT
.,TRBJ2-5,TRBD1,TRBV7-2,CASSLAGRVGGFSETQYF,TGTGCCAGCAGCTTAGCGGGTCGTGTAGGGGGCTTTTCGGAGACCCAGTACTTC
.,TRBJ2-1,TRBD2,TRBV5-1,CASSLGLAGGNEQFF,TGCGCCAGCAGCTTGGGACTAGCGGGGGGGAATGAGCAGTTCTTC
.,TRBJ2-1,TRBD1,TRBV6-4,CASSDIGTGDYNEQFF,TGTGCCAGCAGTGACATTGGGACAGGGGACTACAATGAGCAGTTCTTC
.,TRBJ1-2,.,TRBV5-4,CASSLRGGYGYTF,TGTGCCAGCAGCTTGAGGGGAGGCTATGGCTACACCTTC
.,TRBJ2-7,TRBD2,TRBV7-2,CASSLASGLAGSWEQYF,TGTGCCAGCAGCTTAGCCTCCGGACTAGCGGGTTCGTGGGAGCAGTACTTC
.,TRBJ2-5,.,TRBV5-6,CASSWPGIETQYF,TGTGCCAGCAGCTGGCCAGGTATAGAGACCCAGTACTTC
.,TRBJ2-2,.,TRBV11-2,CASRTVRASVNTGELFF,TGTGCCAGCAGGACAGTGCGAGCGTCAGTGAACACCGGGGAGCTGTTTTTT
.,TRBJ1-1,TRBD1,TRBV2,CASIRQGNTEAFF,TGTGCCAGCATCAGACAGGGGAACACTGAAGCTTTCTTT
few,TRBJ1-5,TRBD1,TRBV5-5,CASSLRDRFANQPQHF,TGTGCCAGCAGCTTAAGGGACAGGTTTGCTAATCAGCCCCAGCATTTT
few,TRBJ2-2,TRBD1,TRBV25-1,CASSVKPGQAFTGELFF,TGTGCCAGCAGTGTAAAACCGGGACAGGCATTCACCGGGGAGCTGTTTTTT
.,TRBJ2-5,.,TRBV7-9,CASSLSPTETQYF,TGTGCCAGCAGCTTAAGCCCTACAGAGACCCAGTACTTC
.,TRBJ2-5,TRBD1,TRBV28,CASRTDRLERETQYF,TGTGCCAGCAGAACGGACAGGTTGGAGCGGGAGACCCAGTACTTC
few,TRBJ2-5,.,TRBV5-6,CASSIEGGLGETQYF,TGTGCCAGCAGCATTGAGGGCGGCCTAGGAGAGACCCAGTACTTC
.,TRBJ2-1,TRBD2,TRBV19,CASSAAGTYNEQFF,TGTGCCAGTAGTGCAGCGGGAACCTACAATGAGCAGTTCTTC
.,TRBJ1-2,.,TRBV27,CASSFLDRNYGYTF,TGTGCCAGCAGTTTCCTCGACAGGAACTATGGCTACACCTTC
once,TRBJ2-5,TRBD1,TRBV11-3,CASSSRQGNQETQYF,TGTGCCAGCAGCTCCCGACAGGGCAACCAAGAGACCCAGTACTTC
.,TRBJ1-1,TRBD1,TRBV6-4,CASSDSTGQGFPEAFF,TGTGCCAGCAGTGACTCAACGGGACAGGGGTTCCCTGAAGCTTTCTTT
.,TRBJ2-2,.,TRBV6-4,CASSEGGNTGELFF,TGTGCCAGCAGTGAGGGGGGTAACACCGGGGAGCTGTTTTTT
.,TRBJ2-5,.,TRBV2,CASSLRETQYF,TGTGCCAGCAGTCTTCGAGAGACCCAGTACTTC
once,TRBJ2-7,TRBD1,TRBV29-1,CSVGQGATYEQYF,TGCAGCGTCGGACAGGGGGCAACCTACGAGCAGTACTTC
.,TRBJ2-3,TRBD2,TRBV29-1,CSVAKTSDRTDTQYF,TGCAGCGTTGCGAAGACTAGCGACCGCACAGATACGCAGTATTTT
.,TRBJ1-5,TRBD1,TRBV10-3,CAISESIAGQGGNQPQHF,TGTGCCATCAGTGAGTCGATAGCCGGACAGGGAGGCAATCAGCCCCAGCATTTT
.,TRBJ2-2,.,TRBV7-9,CASSFLGELFF,TGTGCCAGCAGCTTCCTCGGGGAGCTGTTTTTT
.,TRBJ1-5,.,TRBV7-6,CATRGGGYSNQPQHF,TGTGCCACGCGAGGGGGTGGCTATAGCAATCAGCCCCAGCATTTT
.,TRBJ2-6,TRBD1,TRBV29-1,CSVPPGQGRSANVLTF,TGCAGCGTCCCACCGGGACAGGGGAGATCGGCCAACGTCCTGACTTTC
.,TRBJ1-2,.,TRBV19,CASNSRGDNYGYTF,TGTGCCAGCAACTCTCGGGGGGACAACTATGGCTACACCTTC
.,TRBJ2-5,TRBD1,TRBV9,CASSAGQRLQETQYF,TGTGCCAGCAGCGCGGGACAGCGGCTCCAAGAGACCCAGTACTTC
once,TRBJ2-4,.,TRBV9,CASSVEAGGIGNIQYF,TGTGCCAGCAGCGTAGAGGCAGGAGGTATAGGAAACATTCAGTACTTC
.,TRBJ2-2,.,TRBV27,CASSLFGLGELFF,TGTGCCAGCAGTTTGTTTGGGCTCGGGGAGCTGTTTTTT
.,TRBJ2-7,.,TRBV7-9,CASSLSWTGIDEQYF,TGTGCCAGCAGCTTAAGTTGGACGGGAATCGACGAGCAGTACTTC
.,TRBJ1-2,TRBD1,TRBV27,CASSKTGGSPSYGYTF,TGTGCCAGCAGTAAGACAGGGGGCTCTCCGAGCTATGGCTACACCTTC
.,TRBJ2-3,TRBD1,TRBV7-9,CASSLAGTGVTDTQYF,TGTGCCAGCAGCTTAGCCGGGACAGGAGTCACAGATACGCAGTATTTT
.,TRBJ1-2,.,TRBV28,CASSLWNSNYGYTF,TGTGCCAGCAGTTTATGGAACAGTAACTATGGCTACACCTTC
.,TRBJ1-3,.,TRBV5-4,CASSSLGGPGSGNTIYF,TGTGCCAGCAGCTCTCTGGGAGGGCCAGGCTCTGGAAACACCATATATTTT